These T cell receptor beta chains were read from a single sample in a study of T-cell reconstitution after alpha-beta-depleted transplantation in children. TCRdb passed the PCR reads through MiXCR, listing each CDR3 protein once. The sample holds 350,000 to 500,000 distinct CDR3 sequences, 43% seen once. This specimen consisted of PBMCs, obtained before TCRalphabeta/CD19-depleted stem cell transplant. The source of these receptors is a girl aged 2-10 years with aplastic anemia, due to receive a stem cell transplant. Both conserved end residues are part of each CDR3. Each record gives: J gene, V gene, clone size, D gene, CDR3 protein, CDR3 DNA. A D gene is named only where the DNA matches it firmly. Only part of the rows carry a size: once, few, many, or a class if the clone is expanded.

J: TRBJ2-1; V: TRBV5-1; size: many; D: TRBD2; CDR3: CASSPGLAGSNEQFF; DNA: TGCGCCAGCAGCCCGGGACTAGCGGGATCCAATGAGCAGTTCTTC
J: TRBJ2-1; V: TRBV20-1; size: many; D: TRBD2; CDR3: CSASPSGSYNEQFF; DNA: TGCAGTGCTTCTCCTAGCGGATCCTACAATGAGCAGTTCTTC
J: TRBJ2-7; V: TRBV7-2; size: NA; D: TRBD1; CDR3: CASSSDRGRYEQYF; DNA: TGTGCCAGCAGCTCTGACAGGGGCAGATACGAGCAGTACTTC
J: TRBJ2-2; V: TRBV28; size: NA; D: NA; CDR3: CASSFSRNTGELFF; DNA: TGTGCCAGCAGTTTTAGTCGGAACACCGGGGAGCTGTTTTTT
J: TRBJ2-2; V: TRBV7-3; size: NA; D: NA; CDR3: CASSLVNSGELFF; DNA: TGTGCCAGCAGCTTAGTAAACTCCGGGGAGCTGTTTTTT
J: TRBJ2-2; V: TRBV6-5; size: NA; D: NA; CDR3: CASSSPLTGPANTGELFF; DNA: TGTGCCAGCAGTTCTCCATTGACAGGACCCGCGAACACCGGGGAGCTGTTTTTT
J: TRBJ1-1; V: TRBV5-1; size: NA; D: NA; CDR3: CASSLDLTVNKAFF; DNA: TGCGCCAGCAGCTTGGATCTTACAGTTAACAAAGCTTTCTTT
J: TRBJ2-1; V: TRBV7-6; size: NA; D: NA; CDR3: CASSLLTGESRNEQFF; DNA: TGTGCCAGCAGCTTATTAACGGGAGAGAGTCGGAATGAGCAGTTCTTC
J: TRBJ1-5; V: TRBV28; size: few; D: NA; CDR3: CASSSGVRNQPQHF; DNA: TGTGCCAGCAGTTCGGGGGTGCGCAATCAGCCCCAGCATTTT
J: TRBJ2-5; V: TRBV10-3; size: many; D: TRBD2; CDR3: CAISEQAGGQETQYF; DNA: TGTGCCATCAGTGAGCAAGCGGGAGGGCAAGAGACCCAGTACTTC
J: TRBJ1-3; V: TRBV9; size: few; D: TRBD1; CDR3: CASSALPGQVGNTIYF; DNA: TGTGCCAGCAGCGCACTTCCGGGACAGGTTGGAAACACCATATATTTT
J: TRBJ2-3; V: TRBV29-1; size: few; D: NA; CDR3: CSVDSESTYTQYF; DNA: TGCAGCGTTGATTCCGAGTCCACGTATACGCAGTATTTT
J: TRBJ2-1; V: TRBV7-9; size: NA; D: NA; CDR3: CASSLTTHNEQFF; DNA: TGTGCCAGCAGCCTGACCACGCACAATGAGCAGTTCTTC
J: TRBJ2-2; V: TRBV9; size: many; D: TRBD2; CDR3: CASSSRTSGNTGELFF; DNA: TGTGCCAGCAGCAGCCGGACTAGCGGTAACACCGGGGAGCTGTTTTTT
J: TRBJ1-5; V: TRBV20-1; size: NA; D: NA; CDR3: CSARTADQPQHF; DNA: TGCAGTGCTAGGACGGCCGATCAGCCCCAGCATTTT
J: TRBJ2-3; V: TRBV12-3/TRBV12-4; size: NA; D: NA; CDR3: CASTQVSDTQYF; DNA: TGTGCCAGCACCCAGGTCTCAGATACGCAGTATTTT
J: TRBJ2-3; V: TRBV19; size: few; D: TRBD1; CDR3: CASSILNGQGHETSTDTQYF; DNA: TGTGCCAGTAGTATCCTGAACGGACAGGGGCATGAGACTAGCACAGATACGCAGTATTTT
J: TRBJ2-5; V: TRBV28; size: once; D: NA; CDR3: CASSSRGEETQYF; DNA: TGTGCCAGCAGTTCCCGAGGCGAAGAGACCCAGTACTTC
J: TRBJ2-7; V: TRBV12-3/TRBV12-4; size: NA; D: NA; CDR3: CASSFESGLASELSYEQYF; DNA: TGTGCCAGCAGTTTTGAATCTGGCCTAGCGTCGGAACTGTCCTACGAGCAGTACTTC
J: TRBJ2-3; V: TRBV28; size: NA; D: TRBD1; CDR3: CASGTGATDTQYF; DNA: TGTGCCAGCGGGACAGGGGCCACAGATACGCAGTATTTT
J: TRBJ2-7; V: TRBV5-6; size: NA; D: NA; CDR3: CASSLAVRQDEQYF; DNA: TGTGCCAGCAGCTTGGCGGTGCGGCAGGACGAGCAGTACTTC
J: TRBJ2-1; V: TRBV12-3/TRBV12-4; size: few; D: NA; CDR3: CASRPEGSSYNEQFF; DNA: TGTGCCAGCAGACCAGAGGGGAGCTCCTACAATGAGCAGTTCTTC
J: TRBJ2-7; V: TRBV10-3; size: NA; D: TRBD2; CDR3: CAISESVGLAGTWPEQYF; DNA: TGTGCCATCAGTGAGTCGGTAGGGCTAGCGGGGACCTGGCCCGAGCAGTACTTC
J: TRBJ2-1; V: TRBV3-1; size: many; D: NA; CDR3: CASSPGRVSYNEQFF; DNA: TGTGCCAGCAGCCCGGGACGAGTCTCCTACAATGAGCAGTTCTTC
J: TRBJ1-6; V: TRBV4-3; size: NA; D: NA; CDR3: CASSQDRIQPNSPLHF; DNA: TGCGCCAGCAGCCAAGATAGGATTCAGCCTAATTCACCCCTCCACTTT
J: TRBJ2-7; V: TRBV10-3; size: NA; D: NA; CDR3: CAISDGGEQYF; DNA: TGTGCCATCAGTGATGGGGGCGAGCAGTACTTC
J: TRBJ2-1; V: TRBV7-7; size: NA; D: TRBD2; CDR3: CASSSLAGGWTGEQFF; DNA: TGTGCCAGCAGCTCTCTAGCGGGAGGCTGGACGGGTGAGCAGTTCTTC
J: TRBJ2-1; V: TRBV29-1; size: NA; D: NA; CDR3: CSSYTGSGPNEQFF; DNA: TGCAGCTCCTACACCGGGTCAGGGCCCAATGAGCAGTTCTTC
J: TRBJ1-5; V: TRBV27; size: few; D: NA; CDR3: CASSFGQTNQPQHF; DNA: TGTGCCAGCAGTTTCGGCCAAACCAATCAGCCCCAGCATTTT
J: TRBJ2-1; V: TRBV29-1; size: NA; D: TRBD2; CDR3: CSGRGTTIGRVNEQFF; DNA: TGCAGCGGCCGAGGGACTACTATTGGGAGGGTAAATGAGCAGTTCTTC
J: TRBJ2-1; V: TRBV5-1; size: many; D: TRBD2; CDR3: CASSSHSGRGNEQFF; DNA: TGCGCCAGCAGCTCTCATAGCGGGCGAGGGAATGAGCAGTTCTTC
J: TRBJ2-7; V: TRBV20-1; size: NA; D: TRBD1; CDR3: CSAWTGQSSGGAYEQYF; DNA: TGCAGTGCTTGGACAGGGCAATCCTCTGGTGGGGCCTACGAGCAGTACTTC
J: TRBJ2-1; V: TRBV20-1; size: once; D: NA; CDR3: CSALSGLTYNQQFF; DNA: TGCAGTGCTTTATCGGGGCTAACTTACAATCAGCAGTTCTTC
J: TRBJ2-5; V: TRBV29-1; size: NA; D: TRBD2; CDR3: CSVGGGYQETQYF; DNA: TGCAGCGTTGGGGGGGGTTACCAAGAGACCCAGTACTTC
J: TRBJ2-3; V: TRBV5-5; size: NA; D: TRBD2; CDR3: CASSTPTSGSTDTQYF; DNA: TGTGCCAGCAGCACCCCGACTAGCGGGAGCACAGATACGCAGTATTTT
J: TRBJ2-5; V: TRBV20-1; size: NA; D: TRBD2; CDR3: CSSTSGDQETQYF; DNA: TGCTCCTCGACTAGCGGGGACCAAGAGACCCAGTACTTC
J: TRBJ2-1; V: TRBV20-1; size: NA; D: NA; CDR3: CSARDPLGPVGGEQFF; DNA: TGCAGTGCTAGAGATCCCCTAGGACCCGTTGGGGGTGAGCAGTTCTTC
J: TRBJ2-1; V: TRBV7-9; size: few; D: NA; CDR3: CASTSGRTFF; DNA: TGTGCCAGCACATCAGGGAGGACGTTCTTC
J: TRBJ1-3; V: TRBV12-3/TRBV12-4; size: NA; D: TRBD1; CDR3: CASRPTGISNTIYF; DNA: TGTGCCAGCAGGCCGACAGGGATATCGAACACCATATATTTT
J: TRBJ1-5; V: TRBV19; size: NA; D: NA; CDR3: CASSVTPNRPQHF; DNA: TGTGCCAGTAGTGTTACCCCGAACAGGCCCCAGCATTTT
J: TRBJ2-2; V: TRBV3-1; size: many; D: TRBD2; CDR3: CASSLLTSGNTGELFF; DNA: TGTGCCAGCAGCCTACTAACTAGCGGGAACACCGGGGAGCTGTTTTTT
J: TRBJ2-3; V: TRBV12-3/TRBV12-4; size: few; D: NA; CDR3: CASSLAWGSTDTQYF; DNA: TGTGCCAGCAGTTTAGCGTGGGGCAGCACAGATACGCAGTATTTT
J: TRBJ2-3; V: TRBV3-1; size: many; D: NA; CDR3: CASSQAGLTDTQYF; DNA: TGTGCCAGCAGCCAAGCGGGCCTCACAGATACGCAGTATTTT